This TCR beta chain came from a study of CD8+ T cells in alopecia areata. This clone was observed at least ten times. cDNA serving as the sequencing template came from extracted, reverse transcribed RNA. TCRdb's table, derived via immunoSEQ multiplex PCR, lists solely in-frame clones and lacks some. The sample has some 220,000 clones; under 75% are singletons. Treatment here: oral pan-JAK inhibitor, 5-10 mg twice daily. Deletions cut 1 base from V and 7 bases from J, with 8 bases between. Germline V CDR1 and CDR2: SGHTA, FQGNSA. CDR3 length: 14 residues. The sequence came from a human donor with alopecia areata. The chain couples TRBV7-2 to TRBJ1-6; D remains ambiguous. The sample here was CD4+ T cells sorted from blood, taken at week 4, from a patient treated with tofacitinib. CDR3 nucleotides: TGTGCCAGCAGCTTAGACTCAGGAAATTCACCCCTCCACTTT. Translated, it gives CASSLDSGNSPLHF.